Listed below are T cell receptor beta chains from one sample, sequenced in a study of cytomegalovirus exposure and HLA in healthy donors. Clones were read by immunoSEQ multiplex PCR, and TCRdb kept only the in-frame ones, dropping some. The sample shows about 170,000 clones, 85% of them seen only once. The sequenced material came from PBMCs. The source is a boy aged 2-15 years in good health and CMV-seronegative. Both conserved end residues are trimmed from each CDR3.

TRBV10-3,AISERGGVDYGYT
TRBV2,ASSGEMGTTMKLF
TRBV14,ASSHQGTALWQPQH
TRBV6-4,ASNDKFTDFQNQPQH
TRBV6-1,ASSESGQEQPQH
TRBV5-1,ASSRWEFSYEQY
TRBV19,ASSATGAVSNQPQH
TRBV7-3,ASSLELLGVAYEQY
TRBV6-1,ASSNTGSGEQY
TRBV6-5,ASKLGGGYGYT
TRBV5-5,ASSSGQGAAPQH
TRBV19,ASSGDLSEQF
TRBV5-6,ASSSDGGFYEQY
TRBV28,ASSLSGEKLF
TRBV28,ASREGLGPGNTIY
TRBV10-3,AISESPALGNTIY
TRBV9,ASSASGTSGFSTDTQY
TRBV5-1,ASSPTSGSTYNEQF
TRBV10-3,AIRRRVVVTASNEQF
TRBV5-1,ASSFGQSTDTQY
TRBV19,ASSPTSGRAYEQY